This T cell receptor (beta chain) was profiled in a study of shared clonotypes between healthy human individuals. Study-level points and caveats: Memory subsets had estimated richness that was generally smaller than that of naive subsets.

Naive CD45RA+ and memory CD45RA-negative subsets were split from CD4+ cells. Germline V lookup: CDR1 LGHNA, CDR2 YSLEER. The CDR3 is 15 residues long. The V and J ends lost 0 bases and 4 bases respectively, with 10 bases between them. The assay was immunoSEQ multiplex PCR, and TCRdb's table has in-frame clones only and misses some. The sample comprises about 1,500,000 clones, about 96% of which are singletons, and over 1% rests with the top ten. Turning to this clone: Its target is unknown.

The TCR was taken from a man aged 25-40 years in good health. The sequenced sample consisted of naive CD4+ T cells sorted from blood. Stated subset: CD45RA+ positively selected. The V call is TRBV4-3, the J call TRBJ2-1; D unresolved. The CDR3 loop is CASSQEGLTYNEQFF. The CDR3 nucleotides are TGCGCCAGCAGCCAAGAAGGCCTAACTTACAATGAGCAGTTCTTC.